Each of the 29 T cell receptor beta chains below was sequenced from the same sample in a study of T cells in Graves' hyperthyroidism and ophthalmopathy. Using RNA transcripts as the source, TCR beta CDR3 regions were amplified. The TCR CDR3 first-round RT-PCR relied on the HTBI primer set. TCRdb itself ran the multiplex PCR reads through MiXCR, one entry per CDR3 protein. The table includes hundreds of thousands of distinct CDR3 sequences, more than 15% detected once. Sequenced input: blood. These receptors came from a woman aged 35 to 49 with Graves' ophthalmopathy.

This clonotype was picked up a small number of times. The chain joins TRBV20-1 to TRBJ2-1, with TRBD1 identical over 9 bases. The germline gives CDR1 DFQATT, CDR2 SNEGSKA (reference sequence). The ends lost 7 bases at V and 8 bases at J; junction bases unmatched: 6. This CDR3 has 12 residues. As DNA, the CDR3 is TGCAGTGGGACAGGGGCTAGTGATGAGCAGTTCTTC. Translating it yields CSGTGASDEQFF.

This clonotype was detected only a few times. The chain is built from TRBV6-1 and TRBJ2-3, with 7 bases fitting TRBD2. V lost 8 bases, J lost 1 base, and 9 bases stayed unmatched. Per the germline V gene, CDR1 is MNHNS and CDR2 is SASEGT. This CDR3 has 15 amino acids. Here the CDR3 reads CASGGGGGGTDTQYF. The DNA for the CDR3 is TGTGCCAGCGGTGGAGGCGGGGGTGGCACAGATACGCAGTATTTT.

V is TRBV7-9 and J is TRBJ2-7; 12 bases map to TRBD1. The V and J ends lost 1 base and 6 bases, in that order; junction bases with no gene match: 7. Germline CDR1 SEHNR, CDR2 FQNEAQ (reference sequence). The CDR3 loop spans 16 amino acids. DNA for the CDR3: TGTGCCAGCAGCTTAGGATCCGGGACAGGGGGCGGCGAGCAGTACTTC. It specifies CASSLGSGTGGGEQYF.

This clonotype occurred many times. The rearrangement links TRBV12-3 or TRBV12-4 to TRBJ2-2; D call uncertain. Trimming cost V 7 bases and J 0 bases, with 9 bases left between them. This CDR3 is built from 14 residues. CDR3 amino acids: CASKWNSNTGELFF. The CDR3 DNA reads TGTGCCAGCAAGTGGAACTCGAACACCGGGGAGCTGTTTTTT.

The chain carries TRBV7-3 and TRBJ2-1; tentative D call: TRBD2 (5 bases). The ends were cut back, 1 base at V and 4 bases at J, with 20 bases in the middle. Germline loops: CDR1 SGHTA, CDR2 FQGTGA. The CDR3 runs to 18 residues. In DNA form, the CDR3 reads TGTGCCAGCAGCTTAAGTCGGGGATCCCTCCCTGGGTACAATGAGCAGTTCTTC. Translation: CASSLSRGSLPGYNEQFF.

This chain uses TRBV15 with TRBJ2-1; D is unclear. Germline CDR1 is LNHNV and CDR2 is YYDKDF (reference sequence). Between the trimmed V and J ends, which lost 5 bases and 5 bases, there was a span of 10 bases. The CDR3 runs to 13 residues. As DNA, the CDR3 is TGTGCCACCAGCTTCTACGGAGACAATGAGCAGTTCTTC. This gives the protein CATSFYGDNEQFF.

This clonotype was counted a few times. This rearrangement joins TRBV5-1 to TRBJ2-1; 7 bases line up with TRBD1. Germline CDR1 is SGHRS and CDR2 is YFSETQ. With 1 base clipped from V and 0 bases from J, the junction kept 1 base outside the gene matches. The CDR3 extends over 15 amino acids. CDR3 DNA: TGCGCCAGCAGCTTGCCAGGGGGCTCCTACAATGAGCAGTTCTTC. Its protein is CASSLPGGSYNEQFF.

The chain has TRBV7-8 and TRBJ1-3; TRBD1 aligns across 11 bases. CDR3 length equals 17 residues. The V segment lost 1 base and the J segment 4 bases; nucleotides outside the gene matches: 6. Germline CDR1 SGHVS, CDR2 FQNEAQ. The CDR3: CASSLEGQGARGNTIYF. CDR3 sequence (DNA): TGTGCCAGCAGCTTAGAAGGACAGGGGGCGAGGGGAAACACCATATATTTT.

In this sample, this clonotype turned up many times. The chain employs TRBV12-3 or TRBV12-4 and TRBJ2-3; D gene uncertain. The CDR3 runs to 11 residues. V was shortened by 7 bases and J by 5 bases, with 7 bases between the two germline ends. The CDR3 loop is CASTSLDTQYF. The CDR3 coding sequence is TGTGCCAGCACCTCGCTAGATACGCAGTATTTT.

This clonotype showed up just a few times. V gene TRBV20-1 combines with J gene TRBJ1-3; D is uncertain. The CDR3 is 13 amino acids. Germline lookup yields CDR1 DFQATT and CDR2 SNEGSKA (reference sequence). The V end was cut by 6 bases, the J end by 4 bases, with 13 bases between. The CDR3 DNA follows: TGCAGTGCCTCTTTGGCCCGCGGAAACACCATATATTTT. Translated, it gives CSASLARGNTIYF.

This rearrangement joins TRBV11-1 to TRBJ2-1; 10 bases match TRBD1. Trimming cost V 5 bases and J 9 bases; bases outside gene matches: 4. CDR3 length: 13 amino acids. Germline V gene sequence: CDR1 SGHAT, CDR2 FQDESV (reference sequence). The chain's CDR3 is CASSQDRGLEQFF. CDR3 sequence (DNA): TGTGCCAGCAGCCAAGACAGGGGGCTTGAGCAGTTCTTC.

In its sample, this clonotype was seen many times. The chain joins TRBV30 to TRBJ1-2; 8 bases match TRBD1. V lost 2 bases and J lost 4; bases outside the gene matches: 3. CDR1 is GTSNPN and CDR2 is SVGIG in the germline V gene (reference sequence). The length of the CDR3 is 13 residues. CDR3 region: CAWSLTGGYGYTF. DNA of the CDR3: TGTGCCTGGAGTCTTACAGGGGGCTATGGCTACACCTTC.

This clonotype was observed at least ten times. This chain links TRBV28 with TRBJ2-2; TRBD2 matches 10 bases. Germline V gene data show CDR1 as MDHEN and CDR2 as SYDVKM. V shed 7 bases and J 4 bases; nucleotides not matched to a gene: 0. The CDR3 has 13 amino acids. CDR3 DNA: TGTGCCAGCAAGCGGGGGGGCACCGGGGAGCTGTTTTTT. Translation gives CASKRGGTGELFF. Complete variable domain (other parts from reference TRBV28 and TRBJ2-2): DVKVTQSSRYLVKRTGEKVFLECVQDMDHENMFWYRQDPGLGLRLIYFSYDVKMKEKGDIPEGYSVSREKKERFSLILESASTNQTSMYLCASKRGGTGELFFGEGSRLTVL.

This clonotype has at least ten counts. One end of the junction does not line up with germline, which may come from a read error. The V and J genes are TRBV2 and TRBJ1-1; 11 nucleotides line up with TRBD1. The CDR3 is 15 residues long. Germline V CDR1 and CDR2: SNHLY, FYNNEI. The CDR3 DNA reads as TGTGTCAGCAGAGGACAGGGGGCTTCCAACACTGAAGCTTTCTTT. Its protein is CVSRGQGASNTEAFF.

This clonotype has a count of ten or more. V usage is TRBV25-1 and J usage is TRBJ2-5; D tentatively reads TRBD1 or TRBD2 (5 bases each). V was cut by 6 bases and J by 1 base, with 12 bases left in between. Germline assignment: CDR1 MGHDK and CDR2 SYGVNS. The CDR3 has 14 amino acids. The DNA of the CDR3 is TGTGCCAGCAGCCCGGGGCGGACCCAAGAGACCCAGTACTTC. Residues: CASSPGRTQETQYF.

This clonotype appeared a few times. The gene calls are TRBV6-2 or TRBV6-3 and TRBJ2-7, with 7 bases aligning to TRBD2. V shed 7 bases and J 4 bases; nucleotides not matched to a gene: 7. This CDR3 region has 13 residues. In germline, CDR1 is MNHEY, CDR2 SVGEGT. In DNA, the CDR3 is TGTGCCAGCACCGGGGTGGGGGGGTACGAGCAGTACTTC. As protein: CASTGVGGYEQYF.

This clonotype was found many times. The chain has TRBV6-5 and TRBJ1-5, with D uncertain. Trimming took off 0 bases at V and 0 bases at J, with 6 bases between the two ends. The CDR3 spans 15 residues. Germline V gene data show CDR1 as MNHEY and CDR2 as SVGAGI. The CDR3 region is CASSYSQNSNQPQHF. The CDR3 DNA is TGTGCCAGCAGTTACTCGCAGAATAGCAATCAGCCCCAGCATTTT.

This clonotype was counted ten times or more. V usage is TRBV27 and J usage is TRBJ2-5; TRBD2 aligns across 9 bases. The CDR3 runs 16 residues. Trimming at V came to 5 bases and at J to 5 bases, leaving 12 bases not matched to a gene. Germline V gene sequence: CDR1 MNHEY, CDR2 SMNVEV (reference sequence). CDR3 in amino acids: CASSTRVAGAGETQYF. The CDR3 DNA sequence: TGTGCCAGCAGTACCCGAGTAGCGGGGGCCGGGGAGACCCAGTACTTC.

In its sample, this clonotype was seen a few times. V usage is TRBV7-9 and J usage is TRBJ1-2; 8 nucleotides agree with TRBD1. Germline CDR1 is SEHNR and CDR2 is FQNEAQ (reference sequence). CDR3 size: 14 residues. The CDR3 reads CASGAGGFFYGYTF. The CDR3 nucleotides read TGTGCGTCGGGGGCAGGGGGCTTCTTCTATGGCTACACCTTC.

In its sample, this clonotype was seen a few times. CDR3 amino acids: CASSQSPGNYNEQFF. DNA for the CDR3: TGTGCCAGCAGCCAATCCCCCGGGAACTACAATGAGCAGTTCTTC. The genes are TRBV4-2 and TRBJ2-1, with D tentatively TRBD2 (5 bases). V shed 2 bases and J shed 3 bases, with 11 bases lying between them. Germline V gene sequence: CDR1 LGHNA, CDR2 YNFKEQ. This CDR3 region has 15 residues.

This clonotype has a count of ten or more. V gene TRBV20-1 combines with J gene TRBJ2-5; D not resolved. The CDR3 runs 14 residues. CDR1 DFQATT and CDR2 SNEGSKA come from the germline V gene (reference sequence). Trimming removed 0 bases from V and 5 bases from J, with 13 bases in between. CDR3: CSARDRTRSETQYF. The CDR3 DNA reads as TGCAGTGCTAGAGACCGTACCAGGAGTGAGACCCAGTACTTC.

V gene TRBV12-3 or TRBV12-4 combines with J gene TRBJ1-5, with D possibly TRBD1 on 5 matching bases. V gave up 5 bases and J gave up 5 bases, with 19 bases separating them. The CDR3 totals 16 residues. For the CDR3, the DNA is TGTGCCAGCAGTCCCAACCGGCCGGGGACCCATCAGCCCCAGCATTTT. Its protein product is CASSPNRPGTHQPQHF.

This clonotype has a handful of counts. CDR3 DNA sequence: TGTGCCATCAGTGAGTCGACTCTAGGTAATTCACCCCTCCACTTT. Its protein is CAISESTLGNSPLHF. The chain combines TRBV10-3 with TRBJ1-6; D remains ambiguous. The CDR3 length is 15 residues. Deletions cut 0 bases from V and 6 bases from J, with 9 bases between. Germline V gene sequence: CDR1 ENHRY, CDR2 SYGVKD.

This clonotype has more than one count but fewer than ten. The V call is TRBV3-1, the J call TRBJ2-5; TRBD1 agrees at 9 bases. Germline V lookup: CDR1 LGHDT, CDR2 YNNKEL (reference sequence). The CDR3 has 16 residues. V lost 2 bases to trimming and J lost 4 bases; unmatched junction nucleotides: 8. CDR3 coding DNA: TGTGCCAGCAGCCAAAACTTGGGACAGGGAGGAGAGACCCAGTACTTC. Encoded protein: CASSQNLGQGGETQYF.

This chain links TRBV6-6 with TRBJ2-1; 11 bases agree with TRBD1. Germline V lookup: CDR1 MNHNY, CDR2 SVGAGI (reference sequence). The CDR3 has 17 residues. After removal of 0 bases from V and 5 bases from J, the junction contained 6 bases not matched to a gene. The CDR3 nucleotides read TGTGCCAGCAGTTACTCGAGGACAGGGGGCCGTAACAATGAGCAGTTCTTC. Translated: CASSYSRTGGRNNEQFF.

This clonotype turned up a few times. V usage is TRBV20-1 and J usage is TRBJ2-7; 7 nucleotides align to TRBD1. Germline loops: CDR1 DFQATT, CDR2 SNEGSKA (reference sequence). The CDR3 length is 15 residues. The V segment lost 1 base and the J segment 3 bases; nucleotides outside the gene matches: 9. The CDR3 is CSARASGTENYEQYF. The CDR3 DNA sequence: TGCAGTGCTAGAGCCTCCGGGACAGAGAACTACGAGCAGTACTTC.

This clonotype was observed a few times. The J gene is TRBJ1-1, the V gene TRBV3-1; D gene ambiguous. Trimming took off 0 bases at V and 2 bases at J, with 10 bases between the two ends. Germline lookup yields CDR1 LGHDT and CDR2 YNNKEL (reference sequence). The CDR3 has 15 residues. DNA for the CDR3: TGTGCCAGCAGCCAAGACTTTGCGCAAAACACTGAAGCTTTCTTT. Amino acids: CASSQDFAQNTEAFF.

This clonotype was detected ten times or more. The chain carries TRBV5-1 and TRBJ2-1; 13 bases are a match to TRBD2. The V gene's germline CDR1 is SGHRS and CDR2 YFSETQ. The V and J ends lost 5 bases and 9 bases, in that order; junction bases with no gene match: 5. The CDR3 covers 14 residues. In DNA form, the CDR3 reads TGCGCCAGCAGGGGACTAGCGGGATCCTCTGAGCAGTTCTTC. It yields the protein CASRGLAGSSEQFF.

The CDR3 region is CASRWGQGSLLDTQYF. Written as DNA, the CDR3 is TGTGCCAGCAGATGGGGACAGGGGTCCCTATTGGATACGCAGTATTTT. The V call is TRBV2, the J call TRBJ2-3; 10 positions agree with TRBD1. V lost 6 bases, J lost 6 bases, and 12 bases stayed unmatched. Germline lookup yields CDR1 SNHLY and CDR2 FYNNEI. The CDR3 loop spans 16 amino acids.